This paragraph reports one T cell receptor (beta chain). Its antigen is currently unknown. The authors ran a second PCR of about 7 to 11 cycles using a sample-barcoded 5' primer and a J-beta primer mix. Carrying 12 random nucleotides, a template-switch adaptor labeled each individual cDNA molecule. Each CDR3 protein is one row after TCRdb ran MiXCR on the 5' RACE reads. The data hold roughly 1,500,000 distinct CDR3 sequences, with 35% to 45% observed a single time. Drawn from each donor were around 9.1 milliliters of peripheral blood. Per sample, a minimum of 6.5 million PBMCs were isolated. Germline V CDR1 and CDR2: MNHEY, SVGAGI. V lost 0 bases and J 1 base, leaving 12 bases between the germline ends. The CDR3 length is 17 residues. These data belong to a study of blood T cells in healthy people across ages. Findings and limits, study-wide: Significant beta diversity loss was already apparent by age approximately 36, declining roughly linearly.

This TCR came from a woman aged 18-30 years in good health. What was sequenced was blood. The chain uses TRBV6-5 and TRBJ2-2; tentatively, D is TRBD2 (6 bases). The CDR3 nucleotides are TGTGCCAGCAGTTACTCTTTGGCTAGCGTGAACACCGGGGAGCTGTTTTTT. Translating it yields CASSYSLASVNTGELFF.